This T cell receptor beta chain was captured by sequencing in a study of T cells after posttransplantation cyclophosphamide. Clones were read by immunoSEQ multiplex PCR, and TCRdb kept only the in-frame ones, dropping some. The repertoire holds 8,000 to 9,500 clones, 90% seen once, with roughly 1.1% in the top ten. Notes on this clone: The antigen is unknown.

CDR3 length: 15 residues. The junction had 5 bases not matched to a gene; V was cut back by 4 bases and J by 7 bases. Germline V gene lookup returns CDR1 LNHDA and CDR2 SQIVND (reference sequence). Study findings and constraints: Skin or GI-infiltrating T cells shared few TRB sequences with blood. Donor-recipient repertoire similarity was low at 1-2 months, rising over year one.

Treatment was busulfan-fludarabine conditioning, a marrow graft, and cyclophosphamide on days +3 and +4. This clonotype was obtained from a female patient between 50 and 59 years old who received an allogeneic stem cell transplant from a related donor, was CMV-positive, and had no GVHD. Part of the T cells may come from the graft donor. The material was CD4+ T cells sorted from blood, obtained around 1,300 days after allogeneic stem cell transplant with posttransplant cyclophosphamide. The V gene is TRBV19, the J gene TRBJ1-6, with TRBD1 matching over 9 bases. In nucleotides, the CDR3 is TGTGCCAGTAGTACCGGACAGGGGCAAAATTCACCCCTCCACTTT. Encoded protein: CASSTGQGQNSPLHF.